This T cell receptor (beta chain) was documented in a study of cytomegalovirus exposure and HLA in healthy donors. The length of the CDR3 is 12 residues. With 7 bases removed from V and 3 bases from J, the gap between germline ends came to 13 bases. Germline V CDR1 and CDR2: SQVTM, ANQGSEA. The PCR had 60 Vbeta and 13 Jbeta primers. Using immunoSEQ multiplex PCR, the repertoire was profiled, and TCRdb retains in-frame clones only, with some absent. The repertoire consists of under 250,000 clones, with roughly 84% occurring once and the leading ten covering 0.71%. Sequenced: PBMCs. This sequence was found in a boy aged 2 to 10 in good health and CMV-seronegative. V and J are TRBV29-1 and TRBJ2-7; D call uncertain. CDR3 sequence: CSGGSSNYEQYF. DNA of the CDR3: TGCAGCGGCGGTAGCTCGAACTACGAGCAGTACTTC.